This section outlines one T cell receptor beta chain sequence together with its context. CDR1 and CDR2 (germline): SGHNT, YYREEE (reference sequence). The CDR3 extends over 15 amino acids. Trimming removed 0 bases at V and 0 bases at J, with 7 bases between. In the original analysis: Reference gene primer amplification in the assay estimated nucleated cell counts. The assay was immunoSEQ multiplex PCR, and TCRdb's table has in-frame clones only and misses some. V, J and clone size reflect that table, while D and trimming were determined from the DNA. Here the sample spans about 100,000 clones, more than 85% being singletons. The data stem from a study of blood T cell repertoires in COVID-19. Across the study: Researchers got acute and convalescent COVID-19 samples from the United States, Italy and Spain. PBMCs, B-cell-depleted T cells, or T cells provided the cDNA or gDNA that made up the material.

The source material was peripheral blood. This chain connects TRBV5-4 to TRBJ1-3; D not certain. The clonotype comes from a man under 40 in a cohort sampled during active COVID-19. The CDR3 region is CASSLGETSGNTIYF. The CDR3 DNA is TGTGCCAGCAGCTTGGGGGAGACCTCTGGAAACACCATATATTTT.